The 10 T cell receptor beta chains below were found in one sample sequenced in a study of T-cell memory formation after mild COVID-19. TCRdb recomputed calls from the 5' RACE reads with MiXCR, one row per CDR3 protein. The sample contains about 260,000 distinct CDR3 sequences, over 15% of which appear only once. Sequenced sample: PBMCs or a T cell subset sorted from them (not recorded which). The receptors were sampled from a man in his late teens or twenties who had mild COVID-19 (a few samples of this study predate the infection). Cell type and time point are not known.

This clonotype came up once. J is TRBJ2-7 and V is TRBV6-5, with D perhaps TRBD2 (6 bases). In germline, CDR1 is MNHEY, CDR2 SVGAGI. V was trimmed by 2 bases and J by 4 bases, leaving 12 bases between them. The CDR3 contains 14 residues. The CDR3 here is CASSYGRGPYEQYF. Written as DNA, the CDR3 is TGTGCCAGCAGTTACGGGCGGGGCCCGTACGAGCAGTACTTC.

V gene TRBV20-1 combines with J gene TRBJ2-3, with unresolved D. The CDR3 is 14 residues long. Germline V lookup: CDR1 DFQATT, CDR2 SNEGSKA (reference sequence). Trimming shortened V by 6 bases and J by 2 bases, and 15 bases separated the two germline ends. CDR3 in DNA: TGCAGTGCCAACGTAAGGACGGTCACAGATACGCAGTATTTT. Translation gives CSANVRTVTDTQYF.

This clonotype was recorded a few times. In DNA form, the CDR3 reads TGCAGCGTCTTCTCATACAGGGTCACCGGGGAGCTGTTTTTT. It codes for CSVFSYRVTGELFF. The V call is TRBV29-1, the J call TRBJ2-2; D perhaps matches TRBD1 (6 bases). The CDR3 consists of 14 residues. CDR1 and CDR2 (germline): SQVTM, ANQGSEA. Between the trimmed V and J ends, which lost 6 bases and 4 bases, there was a span of 15 bases.

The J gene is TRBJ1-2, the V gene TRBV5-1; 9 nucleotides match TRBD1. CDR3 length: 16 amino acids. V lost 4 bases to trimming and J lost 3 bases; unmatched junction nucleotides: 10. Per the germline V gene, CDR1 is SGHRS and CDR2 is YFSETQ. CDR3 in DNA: TGCGCCAGCAGCCCGTCCGGACAGGGGAGGGACTATGGCTACACCTTC. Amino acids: CASSPSGQGRDYGYTF.

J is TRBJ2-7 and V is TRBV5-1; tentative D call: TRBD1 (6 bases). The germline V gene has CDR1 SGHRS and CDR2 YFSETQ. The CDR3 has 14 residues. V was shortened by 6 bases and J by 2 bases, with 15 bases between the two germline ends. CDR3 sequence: CASTLGTTAYEQYF. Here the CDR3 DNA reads TGCGCCAGCACCCTGGGGACAACTGCCTACGAGCAGTACTTC.

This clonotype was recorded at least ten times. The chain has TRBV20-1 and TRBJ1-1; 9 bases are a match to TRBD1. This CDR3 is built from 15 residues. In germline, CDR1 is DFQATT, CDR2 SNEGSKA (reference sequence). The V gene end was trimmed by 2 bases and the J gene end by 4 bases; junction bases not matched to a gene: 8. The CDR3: CSARNGDREVTEAFF. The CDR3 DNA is TGCAGTGCTAGAAATGGGGACAGGGAGGTCACTGAAGCTTTCTTT.

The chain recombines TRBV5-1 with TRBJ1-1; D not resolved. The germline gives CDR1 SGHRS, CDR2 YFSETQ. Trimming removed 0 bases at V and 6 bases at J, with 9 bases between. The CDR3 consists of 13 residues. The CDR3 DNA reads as TGCGCCAGCAGCTTGGAGGGTATCCCTGAAGCTTTCTTT. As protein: CASSLEGIPEAFF.

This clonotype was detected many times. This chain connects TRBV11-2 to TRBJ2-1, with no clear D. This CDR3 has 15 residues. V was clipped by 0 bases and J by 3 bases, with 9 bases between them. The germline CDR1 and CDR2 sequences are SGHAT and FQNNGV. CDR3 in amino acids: CASSLEPGSYNEQFF. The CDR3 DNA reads TGTGCCAGCAGCTTAGAGCCAGGAAGCTACAATGAGCAGTTCTTC.

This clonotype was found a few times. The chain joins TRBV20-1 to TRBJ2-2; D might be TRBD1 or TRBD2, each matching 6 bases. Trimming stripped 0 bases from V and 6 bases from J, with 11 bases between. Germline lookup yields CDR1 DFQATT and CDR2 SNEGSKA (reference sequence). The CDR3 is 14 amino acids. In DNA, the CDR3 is TGCAGTGCTAGAGATCCAGGGGACTCCGGGGAGCTGTTTTTT. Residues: CSARDPGDSGELFF.

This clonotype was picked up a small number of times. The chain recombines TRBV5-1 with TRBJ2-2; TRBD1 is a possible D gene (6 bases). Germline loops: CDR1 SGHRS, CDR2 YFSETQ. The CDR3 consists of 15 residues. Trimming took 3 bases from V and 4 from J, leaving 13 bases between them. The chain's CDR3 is CASSYGQRSTGELFF. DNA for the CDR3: TGCGCCAGCAGCTACGGACAGAGGAGCACCGGGGAGCTGTTTTTT.